The 24 T cell receptor beta chains reported below all come from one sample, sequenced in a study of cytomegalovirus exposure and HLA in healthy donors. A multiplex PCR was run with 60 Vbeta primers and 13 Jbeta primers. This table comes from immunoSEQ multiplex PCR, and its TCRdb copy is limited to in-frame clones, with some not included. The repertoire has roughly 89,000 clones, around 84% of them found once; the top ten carry around 2%. Sequenced material: PBMCs. These receptors all stem from a man aged 18 to 35 in good health and CMV-seronegative.

Note on this clone: One end of the junction varies from germline; a read error may be responsible. The V gene is TRBV7-9, the J gene TRBJ1-2, with 8 bases identical to TRBD1. Germline V gene lookup returns CDR1 SEHNR and CDR2 FQNEAQ (reference sequence). The CDR3 has 14 residues. CDR3 sequence (DNA): TGTGCCAGCAGCTTAGCTGGGACAGGAGGGGGTTCCGTCTTC. It codes for CASSLAGTGGGSVF.

The rearrangement links TRBV4-1 to TRBJ1-2, with D maybe TRBD1 (6 bases). Trimming stripped 3 bases from V and 2 bases from J, with 13 bases between. Germline CDR1 reads MGHRA; CDR2 reads YSYEKL. There are 15 residues in the CDR3. The CDR3 sequence is CASSQKGGQNYGYTF. As DNA, the CDR3 is TGCGCCAGCAGCCAGAAGGGCGGACAGAACTATGGCTACACCTTC.

The rearrangement links TRBV2 to TRBJ1-2; D is ambiguous. The CDR3 has 12 residues. V gave up 8 bases and J gave up 2 bases, with 9 bases separating them. CDR1 and CDR2 from the germline V gene are SNHLY and FYNNEI. Written as DNA, the CDR3 is TGTGCCAGCTCCTCGGGAAACTATGGCTACACCTTC. It translates to CASSSGNYGYTF.

The J gene is TRBJ1-5, the V gene TRBV19; D gene uncertain. Trimming pared 1 base from V and 1 base from J, leaving 8 bases between. This CDR3 is 15 amino acids long. In germline, CDR1 is LNHDA, CDR2 SQIVND (reference sequence). The CDR3 is CASSIGRGSNQPQHF. The DNA for the CDR3 is TGTGCCAGTAGTATAGGACGGGGAAGCAATCAGCCCCAGCATTTT.

A few counts support this clone. The chain combines TRBV7-2 with TRBJ2-7; 8 bases fit TRBD1. V was pared by 8 bases and J by 9 bases, with 12 bases of the junction left unmatched. The CDR3 totals 13 residues. CDR1 is SGHTA and CDR2 is FQGNSA in the germline V gene. CDR3 protein: CASGDRGSRSQYF. The CDR3, as DNA: TGTGCCAGCGGCGACAGGGGTTCGCGGTCGCAGTACTTC. The whole variable domain, filled in from reference TRBV7-2 and TRBJ2-7, reads GAGVSQSPSNKVTEKGKDVELRCDPISGHTALYWYRQSLGQGLEFLIYFQGNSAPDKSGLPSDRFSAERTGGSVSTLTIQRTQQEDSAVYLCASGDRGSRSQYFGPGTRLTVT.

V gene TRBV13 combines with J gene TRBJ1-1, with a weak D call TRBD1 (5 bases). The CDR3 length is 15 residues. CDR1 is PRHDT and CDR2 is FYEKMQ in the germline V gene (reference sequence). V lost 7 bases and J lost 2, with 17 bases in between. DNA of the CDR3: TGTGCCAGCACAGGGTCACACCACATTAACACTGAAGCTTTCTTT. It yields the protein CASTGSHHINTEAFF. The full variable domain, in which reference TRBV13 and TRBJ1-1 provide the parts outside the CDR3, is AAGVIQSPRHLIKEKRETATLKCYPIPRHDTVYWYQQGPGQDPQFLISFYEKMQSDKGSIPDRFSAQQFSDYHSELNMSSLELGDSALYFCASTGSHHINTEAFFGQGTRLTVV.

The rearrangement links TRBV28 to TRBJ1-5; TRBD1 matches at 8 bases. Germline CDR1 reads MDHEN; CDR2 reads SYDVKM. The length of the CDR3 is 15 residues. V gave up 3 bases and J gave up 5 bases; unmatched junction bases: 6. DNA for the CDR3: TGTGCCAGCAGTTTCGACAGGGGAGAGTATCAGCCCCAGCATTTT. Translated: CASSFDRGEYQPQHF.

This clone was seen a handful of times. V is TRBV18 and J is TRBJ1-1, with 9 bases fitting TRBD1. Germline-derived CDR1 and CDR2 are KGHSH and LQKENI. This CDR3 is built from 14 residues. J lost 5 bases, V lost 6 bases, and 7 bases had no gene match. The CDR3 DNA sequence: TGTGCCAGCTCTATAGGACAGGGGAGAACTGAAGCTTTCTTT. Amino acids: CASSIGQGRTEAFF. The whole variable domain, remainder taken from reference TRBV18 and TRBJ1-1, is NAGVMQNPRHLVRRRGQEARLRCSPMKGHSHVYWYRQLPEEGLKFMVYLQKENIIDESGMPKERFSAEFPKEGPSILRIQQVVRGDSAAYFCASSIGQGRTEAFFGQGTRLTVV.

J is TRBJ2-7 and V is TRBV7-9; a weak D match, TRBD1 (6 bases). The CDR3 is 16 residues long. The germline V gene has CDR1 SEHNR and CDR2 FQNEAQ (reference sequence). With 3 bases removed from V and 4 bases from J, the gap between germline ends came to 19 bases. CDR3 DNA: TGTGCCAGCAGCTTGGCATCTGGGGGCCCCTCTTACGAGCAGTACTTC. Its translation: CASSLASGGPSYEQYF.

The chain employs TRBV15 and TRBJ1-3; the D gene is possibly TRBD1 (6 bases). The CDR3 loop spans 16 amino acids. V was pared by 2 bases and J by 0 bases, with 11 bases between. Germline lookup yields CDR1 LNHNV and CDR2 YYDKDF (reference sequence). The CDR3 nucleotides are TGTGCCACCAGCAGACCGACAGGCTCCTCTGGAAACACCATATATTTT. It codes for CATSRPTGSSGNTIYF.

The chain joins TRBV6-5 to TRBJ2-7; a possible D gene is TRBD2 (5 bases). The germline V and J ends were trimmed by 4 bases and 3 bases, with 19 bases remaining between them. The germline CDR1 and CDR2 sequences are MNHEY and SVGAGI. The CDR3 is made up of 16 amino acids. The CDR3 coding sequence is TGTGCCAGCAGTTCCCCAGGTGGCCCGGGGTTCTACGAGCAGTACTTC. Translated: CASSSPGGPGFYEQYF.

The CDR3 bases are TGCGCCAGCAGTGAGGAGGTCCGGAGAGAGCAGTACTTC. Protein sequence: CASSEEVRREQYF. This chain links TRBV10-2 with TRBJ2-7; D unclear. V was pared by 2 bases and J by 7 bases, with 12 bases between. This CDR3 region has 13 residues. CDR1 is WSHSY and CDR2 is SAAADI in the germline V gene.

A note on this clone: Different DNA sequences within this sample yield the same CDR3. The chain uses TRBV13 and TRBJ2-7; D not resolved. Trimming cost V 2 bases and J 4 bases, with 12 bases left between them. Germline-derived CDR1 and CDR2 are PRHDT and FYEKMQ (reference sequence). The CDR3 contains 14 residues. The CDR3, as DNA: TGTGCCAGCAGCTTAAGAAGCGTACCATACGAGCAGTACTTC. Translation: CASSLRSVPYEQYF.

This clone was observed a handful of times. The chain employs TRBV4-1 and TRBJ2-7, with a tentative D call TRBD2 (6 bases). CDR1 and CDR2 (germline): MGHRA, YSYEKL. The V gene lost 4 bases and the J gene lost 4 bases, with 11 bases spanning the gap. CDR3 length: 13 residues. This chain's CDR3 is CASSPLGLYEQYF. In nucleotides, the CDR3 is TGCGCCAGCAGCCCCTTGGGACTGTACGAGCAGTACTTC.

V usage is TRBV7-2 and J usage is TRBJ1-2; D possibly corresponds to TRBD1 (6 bases). Germline V CDR1 and CDR2: SGHTA, FQGNSA. The V end was cut by 5 bases, the J end by 7 bases, with 14 bases between. The CDR3 is made up of 13 amino acids. The CDR3 sequence: CASSLNAGVGYTF. The CDR3 bases are TGTGCCAGCAGCCTTAATGCAGGGGTTGGCTACACCTTC. Full variable domain (rest looked up from reference TRBV7-2 and TRBJ1-2): GAGVSQSPSNKVTEKGKDVELRCDPISGHTALYWYRQSLGQGLEFLIYFQGNSAPDKSGLPSDRFSAERTGGSVSTLTIQRTQQEDSAVYLCASSLNAGVGYTFGSGTRLTVV.

The chain employs TRBV9 and TRBJ1-1; the D gene is possibly TRBD1 (5 bases). Between the trimmed V and J ends, which lost 1 base and 1 base, there was a span of 8 bases. The CDR3 totals 14 residues. Looked up from germline, CDR1 is SGDLS and CDR2 is YYNGEE. The CDR3 loop reads CASSVQGGNTEAFF. Written as DNA, the CDR3 is TGTGCCAGCAGCGTACAGGGAGGGAACACTGAAGCTTTCTTT.

This chain connects TRBV6-6 to TRBJ2-7, with 8 bases fitting TRBD1. Germline-derived CDR1 and CDR2 are MNHNY and SVGAGI (reference sequence). The CDR3 has 14 residues. With V trimmed by 2 bases and J by 5 bases, 5 bases remained unmatched. The CDR3 loop reads CASSYGTGPNEQYF. The CDR3 nucleotides read TGTGCCAGCAGTTACGGGACAGGACCCAACGAGCAGTACTTC.

This clone was picked up a small number of times. The chain couples TRBV6-5 to TRBJ1-4; D might be TRBD1 (6 bases). From germline, CDR1 is MNHEY and CDR2 SVGAGI. The CDR3 covers 15 residues. V was pared by 5 bases and J by 7 bases, with 17 bases between. Written as DNA, the CDR3 is TGTGCCAGCAGTCCCCTGGGGGCAGCTGGTGAAAAACTGTTTTTT. Translation: CASSPLGAAGEKLFF.

The chain couples TRBV5-4 to TRBJ1-1; 9 nucleotides line up with TRBD1. The V segment lost 3 bases and the J segment 5 bases; nucleotides outside the gene matches: 5. The CDR3 runs to 14 residues. Germline V CDR1 and CDR2: SGHNT, YYREEE (reference sequence). This CDR3 is CASSSGQGGTEAFF. DNA for the CDR3: TGTGCCAGCAGCTCGGGACAGGGAGGGACTGAAGCTTTCTTT.

V gene TRBV5-4 combines with J gene TRBJ2-4; 11 nucleotides line up with TRBD2. The V gene's germline CDR1 is SGHNT and CDR2 YYREEE (reference sequence). The CDR3 contains 16 residues. The trim removed 4 bases at V and 4 bases at J, leaving 7 bases unmatched. In nucleotides, the CDR3 is TGTGCCAGCAGCGGGATAGCGGGGGGGCCTAAAAACATTCAGTACTTC. Protein product: CASSGIAGGPKNIQYF.

This chain links TRBV5-4 with TRBJ2-7; D perhaps matches TRBD1 (5 bases). From germline, CDR1 is SGHNT and CDR2 YYREEE (reference sequence). V was trimmed by 3 bases and J by 1 base, leaving 14 bases between them. The CDR3 contains 15 residues. CDR3: CASSSRRTSSYEQYF. CDR3 DNA: TGTGCCAGCAGCTCGAGGCGGACAAGTTCCTACGAGCAGTACTTC.

The V call is TRBV7-9, the J call TRBJ1-5; 7 bases line up with TRBD1. The CDR3 length is 18 residues. CDR1 is SEHNR and CDR2 is FQNEAQ in the germline V gene (reference sequence). The V gene end was trimmed by 1 base and the J gene end by 5 bases; junction bases not matched to a gene: 14. DNA of the CDR3: TGTGCCAGCAGCTTAGGGGCAGGGGGGAGTGGATCTGATCAGCCCCAGCATTTT. This translates into CASSLGAGGSGSDQPQHF. Full variable domain (remainder filled in from reference TRBV7-9 and TRBJ1-5): DTGVSQNPRHKITKRGQNVTFRCDPISEHNRLYWYRQTLGQGPEFLTYFQNEAQLEKSRLLSDRFSAERPKGSFSTLEIQRTEQGDSAMYLCASSLGAGGSGSDQPQHFGDGTRLSIL.

The chain joins TRBV6-1 to TRBJ2-3; 7 nucleotides agree with TRBD1. With 8 bases clipped from V and 0 bases from J, the junction kept 2 bases outside the gene matches. Germline V gene lookup returns CDR1 MNHNS and CDR2 SASEGT. This CDR3 is built from 13 residues. CDR3 in amino acids: CASRDSSTDTQYF. DNA for the CDR3: TGTGCCAGCCGGGACAGCAGCACAGATACGCAGTATTTT.

The chain links TRBV18 to TRBJ1-1, with a possible D match to TRBD1 (6 bases). The germline V gene has CDR1 KGHSH and CDR2 LQKENI. The CDR3 is made up of 14 amino acids. Trimming removed 5 bases at V and 0 bases at J, with 10 bases between. The CDR3 spells CASSGGQMNTEAFF. The DNA for the CDR3 is TGTGCCAGCTCAGGGGGACAAATGAACACTGAAGCTTTCTTT.